This paragraph reports one T cell receptor beta chain. This clonotype was found a few times. Its binding antigen is unknown. Per-nucleotide qualities are absent, and no much larger clonotype sits a single base away. These data belong to a study of early T cells in non-severe SARS-CoV-2 infection (dated by TCRdb to 2020 to 2022). Notes on the research overall: TCR sequencing used bulk RNA from unsorted whole blood, so alpha and beta chains could not be paired.

After removal of 0 bases from V and 3 bases from J, the junction retains 1 base not matched to a gene. From a lookup of the germline V gene, CDR1 and CDR2 are SGHRS and YFSETQ. The CDR3 goes from the cysteine to the phenylalanine over 14 residues. The read is trimmed to its CDR3 DNA, 42 bases read in frame from base 1. The study was a case-control design nested within a healthcare worker cohort in London, UK, with weekly nasopharyngeal swab PCR tests and blood sampling. Healthcare workers were recruited between 23 and 31 March 2020, during the week of the UK lockdown, and were followed weekly for up to about 15 weeks. Study-wide conclusions, independent of this receptor: VDJdb matching was skewed toward anti-spike CD8 responses, so virus-specific expansions were likely underestimated and private and CD4 specificities were missed.

Preparation of the library involved 5' RACE. Sequencing was performed on a NextSeq 500. In the TCR library protocol, unique molecular identifiers were attached to individual cDNA molecules to correct for PCR bias and sequencing error. Both TCR alpha and beta chains were sequenced, and tight co-correlation was observed between alpha and beta sequence abundances in each sample. Per the source publication's procedure: Decombinator V4 was used to annotate TCR sequences for V gene, J gene and CDR3. Expanded TCRs were defined as changing significantly between any two time points under a Poisson model with p below 0.0001. TCR abundances were normalised to the total number of TCRs sequenced per sample and expressed as counts per million. TRAV1-2 paired with TRAJ12, TRAJ20 or TRAJ33 defined MAIT TCRs, while TRAV10 paired with TRAJ18 defined iNKT TCRs. VDJdb, accessed 1 November 2021, was searched for CMV, EBV and SARS-CoV-2 annotated TCRs, excluding TCRs annotated for multiple antigens. TCRdb cleaned the public reads at Q25 with fastp, built clones with MiXCR and kept in-frame beta chains. Entries are consolidated by CDR3 protein sequence, retaining the most common genes and DNA. TCRdb, rather than the study authors, made the V and J calls. The sample has tens of thousands of distinct CDR3 sequences on record, around 12% of them singletons. Together, the top ten hold about 1.3% of the sample.

The chain is encoded by TRBV5-1 joined to TRBJ1-2, and TRBD1 aligns with 8 junction nucleotides. The clonotype comes from an adult who was a healthcare worker with PCR-confirmed SARS-CoV-2 infection or an uninfected control (not recorded which). The sequenced sample was whole blood. The CDR3 has the sequence CASSLEQGDYGYTF. The DNA reads as follows: TGCGCCAGCAGCTTGGAACAGGGGGACTATGGCTACACCTTC.